The 20 T cell receptor beta chains in this list originate from one sample, sequenced in a study of T cells in Graves' hyperthyroidism and ophthalmopathy. Amplified TCR beta CDR3 regions came from RNA transcripts. HTBI primers drove first-round RT-PCR of the TCR CDR3. MiXCR was run by TCRdb on the multiplex PCR reads, yielding one entry per CDR3 protein. Of about 420,000 distinct CDR3 sequences listed, about 13% are singletons. The sample consisted of blood. These receptors came from a young woman with Graves' hyperthyroidism.

The chain has TRBV19 and TRBJ2-1; 8 bases fit TRBD2. Germline CDR1 and CDR2: LNHDA and SQIVND (reference sequence). The CDR3 contains 13 residues. The V gene end was trimmed by 8 bases and the J gene end by 7 bases; junction bases not matched to a gene: 7. CDR3 sequence (DNA): TGTGCCAGTTCCTACGGGGGGGAGAATGAGCAGTTCTTC. This translates into CASSYGGENEQFF.

This clonotype was recorded at least ten times. V is TRBV5-6 and J is TRBJ2-2; 8 positions agree with TRBD2. Germline assignment: CDR1 SGHDT and CDR2 YYEEEE. The CDR3 covers 15 residues. V was clipped by 3 bases and J by 2 bases; unmatched bases: 3. The CDR3 spells CASSYGRDNTGELFF. CDR3 DNA: TGTGCCAGCAGCTACGGGAGGGATAACACCGGGGAGCTGTTTTTT.

For this clonotype: Being one base from a much bigger clone, this may be a read error. This rearrangement joins TRBV5-5 to TRBJ1-4; D is uncertain. The V end lost 3 bases, the J end lost 6 bases, and 9 bases lay between the germline ends. The CDR3 sequence is 13 residues long. Germline V gene sequence: CDR1 SGHKS, CDR2 YYEKEE (reference sequence). The CDR3 DNA reads as TGTGCCAGCAGCTGGTGGACGGATGAAAAACTGTTTTTT. It codes for CASSWWTDEKLFF.

This clonotype was detected many times. Germline and junction disagree at one end, which may indicate a read error. This rearrangement joins TRBV28 to TRBJ2-1; D perhaps matches TRBD2 (6 bases). The CDR3 has 16 amino acids. Germline lookup yields CDR1 MDHEN and CDR2 SYDVKM. The CDR3, as DNA: TGTGCCAGCGGTTTAATATTCGGGGGTAGTAGAAATGAGCAGTTCTTC. Amino acid sequence: CASGLIFGGSRNEQFF. Looking up the rest from reference TRBV28 and TRBJ2-1 gives the full variable domain: DVKVTQSSRYLVKRTGEKVFLECVQDMDHENMFWYRQDPGLGLRLIYFSYDVKMKEKGDIPEGYSVSREKKERFSLILESASTNQTSMYLCASGLIFGGSRNEQFFGPGTRLTVL.

The chain recombines TRBV11-2 with TRBJ2-1; D not certain. The CDR3 consists of 13 residues. Germline CDR1 is SGHAT and CDR2 is FQNNGV. Trimming pared 0 bases from V and 15 bases from J, leaving 15 bases between. CDR3 coding DNA: TGTGCCAGCAGCTTAGAGTCGAGTTCATTGCTGTTCTTC. Translating gives CASSLESSSLLFF.

This clonotype was counted a few times. A much larger clone differs by one base, so this may be a read error. This chain links TRBV11-2 with TRBJ2-3; 10 bases match TRBD2. J lost 4 bases, V lost 1 base, and 2 bases had no gene match. The germline V gene has CDR1 SGHAT and CDR2 FQNNGV. The CDR3 is 15 amino acids. For the CDR3, the DNA is TGTGCCAGCAGCTTAGCTAGCGGGAGAGCAGATACGCAGTATTTT. It specifies CASSLASGRADTQYF.

This clonotype was counted a few times. This CDR3 is missing its conserved last phenylalanine or tryptophan, likely due to a read error. V and J are TRBV30 and TRBJ2-2, with 8 bases identical to TRBD1. The CDR3 has 14 residues. From germline, CDR1 is GTSNPN and CDR2 SVGIG (reference sequence). Unmatched junction bases numbered 7, after V lost 3 bases and J lost 7 bases. The CDR3 reads CAWSITGGSGELFL. The CDR3 bases are TGTGCCTGGAGCATCACAGGGGGTAGCGGGGAGCTGTTTCTT.

A remark on this clonotype: Mismatch with germline at one junction end may stem from a read error. The chain combines TRBV19 with TRBJ2-1; D not certain. Germline CDR1 and CDR2: LNHDA and SQIVND (reference sequence). The CDR3 sequence is 16 residues long. The chain's CDR3 is CASSIYPPDSYNGQFF. The CDR3 DNA follows: TGTGCCAGTAGTATTTATCCACCGGATTCCTACAATGGGCAGTTCTTC.

This chain joins TRBV28 and TRBJ1-2, with 7 bases that match TRBD1. J lost 10 bases, V lost 5 bases, and 22 bases had no gene match. The CDR3 contains 17 residues. Germline CDR1 is MDHEN and CDR2 is SYDVKM. The CDR3 loop is CASSPRGQLMDKRDYTF. For the CDR3, the DNA is TGTGCCAGCAGTCCCCGGGGACAGTTGATGGATAAGAGAGACTACACCTTC.

This clonotype was seen ten or more times. This chain connects TRBV20-1 to TRBJ2-3; D is tentatively TRBD1 or TRBD2 (5 bases each). The CDR3 length is 14 residues. The V end lost 3 bases, the J end lost 6 bases, and 16 bases lay between the germline ends. CDR1 is DFQATT and CDR2 is SNEGSKA in the germline V gene (reference sequence). The CDR3 loop reads CSASRVGARDTQYF. The CDR3, as DNA: TGCAGTGCTAGCAGGGTCGGGGCAAGGGATACGCAGTATTTT.

This clonotype occurred many times. V and J are TRBV28 and TRBJ2-7; TRBD2 matches 10 bases. With 6 bases clipped from V and 0 bases from J, the junction kept 5 bases outside the gene matches. Germline assignment: CDR1 MDHEN and CDR2 SYDVKM. The length of the CDR3 is 15 residues. The CDR3 DNA sequence: TGTGCCAGCAGGGTCTCTAGCGGGAGCTCCTACGAGCAGTACTTC. This encodes CASRVSSGSSYEQYF.

The chain couples TRBV11-2 to TRBJ2-1; D is unclear. Germline CDR1 and CDR2: SGHAT and FQNNGV. Deletions cut 1 base from V and 8 bases from J, with 15 bases between. The CDR3 contains 15 residues. CDR3 loop: CASSLGTEVRDEQFF. The CDR3 DNA is TGTGCCAGCAGCTTAGGAACCGAAGTGCGAGATGAGCAGTTCTTC.

Only a few counts were recorded for this clonotype. The J gene is TRBJ1-2, the V gene TRBV6-5, with D possibly being TRBD1 (5 bases). CDR1 is MNHEY and CDR2 is SVGAGI in the germline V gene. Trimming pared 0 bases from V and 4 bases from J, leaving 12 bases between. The CDR3 has 15 amino acids. CDR3 amino acids: CASSYSGGIGYGYTF. The CDR3 DNA reads TGTGCCAGCAGTTACTCGGGGGGTATAGGCTATGGCTACACCTTC.

V gene TRBV7-9 combines with J gene TRBJ2-1, with TRBD2 identical over 12 bases. V was clipped by 6 bases and J by 5 bases; unmatched bases: 8. Germline CDR1 and CDR2: SEHNR and FQNEAQ (reference sequence). This CDR3 is 16 amino acids long. This CDR3 is CASSPSGRAPHNEQFF. In DNA form, the CDR3 reads TGTGCCAGCAGTCCTAGCGGGAGGGCCCCGCACAATGAGCAGTTCTTC.

This clonotype appeared many times. This chain links TRBV5-1 with TRBJ2-1, with D unresolved. CDR3 length equals 16 residues. With 0 bases removed from V and 5 bases from J, the gap between germline ends came to 15 bases. CDR1 and CDR2 (germline): SGHRS, YFSETQ. Here the CDR3 reads CASSLGLHKNDNEQFF. DNA of the CDR3: TGCGCCAGCAGCTTGGGGCTTCACAAAAACGACAATGAGCAGTTCTTC.

This clonotype was counted at least ten times. The chain recombines TRBV7-9 with TRBJ2-7; maybe TRBD1 (6 bases). V was trimmed by 5 bases and J by 2 bases, leaving 13 bases between them. The CDR3 length is 14 residues. CDR1 is SEHNR and CDR2 is FQNEAQ in the germline V gene (reference sequence). The CDR3 sequence is CASSASEGAYEQYF. In nucleotides, the CDR3 is TGTGCCAGCAGCGCGTCCGAGGGGGCCTACGAGCAGTACTTC.

The CDR3 loop reads CASTEGGTVTTDTQYF. As DNA, the CDR3 is TGTGCCAGCACCGAGGGAGGGACAGTTACCACAGATACGCAGTATTTT. The chain has TRBV6-1 and TRBJ2-3; D tentatively reads TRBD1 or TRBD2 (7 bases each). CDR1 MNHNS and CDR2 SASEGT come from the germline V gene. Trimming shortened V by 7 bases and J by 2 bases, and 19 bases separated the two germline ends. CDR3 size: 16 residues.

The rearrangement joins TRBV11-2 to TRBJ1-5; D not resolved. Trimming removed 0 bases from V and 7 bases from J, with 7 bases in between. The CDR3 is made up of 13 amino acids. Germline CDR1 reads SGHAT; CDR2 reads FQNNGV. The DNA of the CDR3 is TGTGCCAGCAGCTTAGACCCGGGACAGCCCCAGCATTTT. This encodes CASSLDPGQPQHF.

This clonotype was observed a handful of times. The genes are TRBV20-1 and TRBJ2-7, with 7 bases lining up with TRBD2. The germline V gene encodes CDR1 DFQATT and CDR2 SNEGSKA (reference sequence). The ends lost 5 bases at V and 5 bases at J; junction bases unmatched: 12. This CDR3 comprises 14 residues. Here the CDR3 reads CSAAQRASGNEQYF. In DNA form, the CDR3 reads TGCAGTGCTGCGCAGCGGGCTAGCGGAAACGAGCAGTACTTC.

This clonotype was found many times. The J gene is TRBJ1-2, the V gene TRBV20-1; TRBD1 might be the D (6 bases). The CDR3 is 12 amino acids. CDR1 DFQATT and CDR2 SNEGSKA come from the germline V gene (reference sequence). Here the CDR3 DNA reads TGCAGGGGCACAGGGACAAACTATGGCTACACCTTC. It specifies CRGTGTNYGYTF.